This entry is about one TCR beta chain. The V end lost 0 bases, the J end lost 8 bases, and 17 bases lay between the germline ends. Germline V gives CDR1 KGHSH, CDR2 LQKENI. There are 16 residues in the CDR3. Original handling: Amplification from reference gene primers served as the basis for estimated nucleated cell counts. The method was immunoSEQ multiplex PCR; TCRdb's version includes in-frame clones alone and lacks a portion of them. V and J calls and clone size are those listed in that table; D and trimming were worked out from the DNA. The sample contains 180,000 or so clones, about 80% of which appear only once. The entry originates in a study of blood T cell repertoires in COVID-19. Study information: T cells, B-cell-depleted T cells, or PBMCs supplied cDNA or gDNA.

The receptor comes from a human donor with acute or convalescent COVID-19. The donor label of this sample is uncertain. V usage is TRBV18 and J usage is TRBJ2-1; a possible D gene is TRBD1 (5 bases). Sequencing was performed on peripheral blood. The DNA for the CDR3 is TGTGCCAGCTCACCACCAGAAGGCAGGGATGGAGATGAGCAGTTCTTC. It yields the protein CASSPPEGRDGDEQFF. The full variable domain, its missing parts supplied by reference TRBV18 and TRBJ2-1, is NAGVMQNPRHLVRRRGQEARLRCSPMKGHSHVYWYRQLPEEGLKFMVYLQKENIIDESGMPKERFSAEFPKEGPSILRIQQVVRGDSAAYFCASSPPEGRDGDEQFFGPGTRLTVL.